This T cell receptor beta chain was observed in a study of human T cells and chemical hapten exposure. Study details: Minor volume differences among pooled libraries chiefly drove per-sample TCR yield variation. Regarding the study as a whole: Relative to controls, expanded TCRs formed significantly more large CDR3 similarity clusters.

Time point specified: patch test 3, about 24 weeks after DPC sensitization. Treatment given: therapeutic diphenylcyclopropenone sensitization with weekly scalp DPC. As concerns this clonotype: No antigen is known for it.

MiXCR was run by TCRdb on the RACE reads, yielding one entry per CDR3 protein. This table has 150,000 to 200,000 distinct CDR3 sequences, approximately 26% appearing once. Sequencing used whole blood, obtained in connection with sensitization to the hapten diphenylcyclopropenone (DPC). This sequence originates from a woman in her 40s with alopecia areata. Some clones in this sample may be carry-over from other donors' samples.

As DNA, the CDR3 is TGTGCCAGCAGTTCCTATCCAGGGGGAAACACCATATATTTT. Its translation: CASSSYPGGNTIYF. The chain recombines TRBV6-5 with TRBJ1-3, with a possible D match to TRBD1 (5 bases). Trimming removed 4 bases at V and 4 bases at J, with 11 bases between. The CDR3 loop spans 14 amino acids. Germline CDR1 reads MNHEY; CDR2 reads SVGAGI.